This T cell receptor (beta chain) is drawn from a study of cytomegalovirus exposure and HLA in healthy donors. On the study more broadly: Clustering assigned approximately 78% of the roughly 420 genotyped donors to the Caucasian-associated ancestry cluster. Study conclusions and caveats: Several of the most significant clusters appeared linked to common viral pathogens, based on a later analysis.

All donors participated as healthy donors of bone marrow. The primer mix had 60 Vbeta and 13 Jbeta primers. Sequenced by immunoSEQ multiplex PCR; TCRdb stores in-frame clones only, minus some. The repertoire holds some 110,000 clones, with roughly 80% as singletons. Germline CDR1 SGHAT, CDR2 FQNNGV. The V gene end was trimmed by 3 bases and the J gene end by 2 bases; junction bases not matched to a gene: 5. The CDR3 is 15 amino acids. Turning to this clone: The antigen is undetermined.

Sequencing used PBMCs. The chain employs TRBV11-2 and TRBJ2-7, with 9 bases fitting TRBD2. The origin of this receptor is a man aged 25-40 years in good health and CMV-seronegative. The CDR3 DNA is TGTGCCAGCAGCTTTGGAAGCGGGGGGACCTACGAGCAGTACTTC. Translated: CASSFGSGGTYEQYF.